The T cell receptor beta chain described here comes from a study of cytomegalovirus exposure and HLA in healthy donors. Study in general: Sequencing of roughly 180 million T cells in an earlier analysis found around 110 million unique TCR beta sequences. Study observations and caveats: Reports indicate that TCR beta sequences accurately predicted the HLA-A and HLA-B alleles of most subjects. The number of N-insertions in an Asian-associated ancestry cluster was reportedly below the approximately 680-donor mean in a later analysis.

The PCR made use of 60 Vbeta and 13 Jbeta primers. The repertoire was sequenced with immunoSEQ multiplex PCR; TCRdb's copy has only in-frame clones and lacks some. Here the sample table reports some 120,000 clones. A remark on this clone: Its matching antigen is unknown.

This CDR3 is 12 amino acids long. The germline V gene encodes CDR1 SQVTM and CDR2 ANQGSEA. The V gene end was trimmed by 6 bases and the J gene end by 7 bases; junction bases not matched to a gene: 4. These donors, healthy bone marrow donors, were studied. This TCR came from a young man in good health and CMV-seronegative. The chain is built from TRBV29-1 and TRBJ1-2, with 11 nucleotides matching TRBD1. The sample was PBMCs. CDR3 residues: CSVLGQGVGYTF. The DNA of the CDR3 is TGCAGCGTCCTGGGACAGGGGGTTGGCTACACCTTC.